This TCR beta chain was captured by sequencing in a study of STAT3 mutations in large granular lymphocyte leukemia. About the research overall: Roughly half the longitudinally sequenced T-LGLL patients had canonical STAT3 mutations.

As regards this clone: Its antigen remains unknown.

Sequencing used immunoSEQ multiplex PCR; TCRdb keeps in-frame clones, though not all of them. The sample lists 13,000 or so clones, over 75% occurring once. CDR1 is LGHNA and CDR2 is YNFKEQ in the germline V gene. This CDR3 spans 14 amino acids. Trimming took 1 base from V and 2 from J, leaving 9 bases between them. Findings and caveats of the study: Every T-cell large granular lymphocyte leukemia patient had at least one immunodominant TCR beta clonotype. Persisting codominant clonotypes may have hidden a small pathogenic clone.

The chain joins TRBV4-2 to TRBJ2-7, with no clear D. The TCR comes from a human donor with T large granular lymphocyte leukemia. Some clones in this sample may be carry-over from other donors' samples. The sample was PBMCs. As DNA, the CDR3 is TGTGCCAGCAGCCAAGGGGTGGAAGCCTACGAGCAGTACTTC. It encodes CASSQGVEAYEQYF.